This T cell receptor (beta chain) was observed in a study of cytomegalovirus exposure and HLA in healthy donors. Overall study: Around 86 million unique TCRs, all from HLA-typed donors, were included in an early release of the data.

Study-level results: In a later analysis, at a false discovery rate of 0.05, roughly 16,000 TCR beta sequences matched HLA alleles. The classifier, whose performance was assessed in both the original and validation cohorts, reportedly diagnosed cytomegalovirus status with high specificity and sensitivity.

Comments on this clone: What it binds is unknown. A junction end diverges from the germline sequence, so it may reflect a read error. The identical CDR3 is also encoded by other nucleotide sequences in the sample.

PCR used 60 Vbeta primers and 13 Jbeta primers. Profiling relied on immunoSEQ multiplex PCR, and the TCRdb table lists in-frame clones only, not all of them. The sample records some 92,000 clones, under 85% being singletons. Germline lookup yields CDR1 SGHRS and CDR2 YFSETQ. This CDR3 spans 11 amino acids. This chain uses TRBV5-1 with TRBJ1-1, with D hard to call. Sequencing used PBMCs. The sequence came from a young man in good health and CMV-seronegative. CDR3 in amino acids: CASSLASEAFF. The CDR3 DNA follows: TGCGCCAGTAGCTTGGCCAGTGAAGCTTTCTTT. Based on the CDR3 plus reference TRBV5-1 and TRBJ1-1, the full variable domain is KAGVTQTPRYLIKTRGQQVTLSCSPISGHRSVSWYQQTPGQGLQFLFEYFSETQRNKGNFPGRFSGRQFSNSRSEMNVSTLELGDSALYLCASSLASEAFFGQGTRLTVV.